These 20 T cell receptor beta chains originate from one sample sequenced in a study of T cell responses to AZD1222 COVID-19 vaccine. This table comes from immunoSEQ multiplex PCR, and its TCRdb copy is limited to in-frame clones, with some not included. The data show 100,000 or so clones, 85% to 90% seen once. The specimen comprised peripheral blood, sampled on day 0 of AZD1222 vaccination. All receptors come from an adult in good health.

V is TRBV6-6 and J is TRBJ1-2; D unresolved. CDR1 is MNHNY and CDR2 is SVGAGI in the germline V gene (reference sequence). V dropped 2 bases and J dropped 12 bases, with 19 bases sitting between them. CDR3 length equals 14 residues. CDR3 sequence (DNA): TGTGCCAGCAGTTACAATGCGGCCTTCGCTTGGAACACCTTC. Its translation: CASSYNAAFAWNTF.

The chain uses TRBV18 and TRBJ1-4, with 7 positions matching TRBD1. The CDR3 is made up of 14 amino acids. Germline values: CDR1 KGHSH, CDR2 LQKENI. The trim removed 6 bases at V and 7 bases at J, leaving 8 bases unmatched. In nucleotides, the CDR3 is TGTGCCAGCTCTTTGCCGACAGGGACTGAAAAACTGTTTTTT. Protein: CASSLPTGTEKLFF.

The genes are TRBV11-3 and TRBJ2-3, with a possible D match to TRBD2 (5 bases). V was shortened by 3 bases and J by 6 bases, with 7 bases between the two germline ends. The length of the CDR3 is 12 residues. Germline CDR1 and CDR2: SGHNT and YENEEA. The CDR3 DNA reads TGTGCCAGCAGCTTGACTACGGATACGCAGTATTTT. Residues: CASSLTTDTQYF.

This clone was observed a few times. V gene TRBV6-5 combines with J gene TRBJ2-3; D gene unclear. The germline CDR1 and CDR2 sequences are MNHEY and SVGAGI. Trimming removed 1 base at V and 1 base at J, with 6 bases between. The CDR3 loop spans 14 amino acids. This CDR3 is CASSYYQRTDTQYF. The CDR3 nucleotides are TGTGCCAGCAGTTACTACCAGCGCACAGATACGCAGTATTTT.

The rearrangement uses TRBV14 and TRBJ2-1; D is unresolved. The CDR3 extends over 12 amino acids. Deletions cut 3 bases from V and 13 bases from J, with 13 bases between. Germline CDR1 reads SGHDN; CDR2 reads FVKESK. This CDR3 is CASSQSGTQQFF. The DNA of the CDR3 is TGTGCCAGCAGCCAGTCCGGTACTCAACAGTTCTTC.

This chain joins TRBV24-1 and TRBJ2-1; D not resolved. Per the germline V gene, CDR1 is KGHDR and CDR2 is SFDVKD. There are 14 residues in the CDR3. Trimming cost V 4 bases and J 0 bases, with 6 bases left between them. The chain's CDR3 is CATSDHVSYNEQFF. In DNA, the CDR3 is TGTGCCACCAGTGACCATGTCTCCTACAATGAGCAGTTCTTC.

This clone was picked up one time. J is TRBJ2-7 and V is TRBV27; 10 positions match TRBD1. Germline CDR1 and CDR2: MNHEY and SMNVEV (reference sequence). The V and J ends lost 5 bases and 2 bases, in that order; junction bases with no gene match: 15. This CDR3 contains 18 residues. As DNA, the CDR3 is TGTGCCAGCAGTCACACTCTATTCCGGGACAGGGGTCCCTACGAGCAGTACTTC. The encoded protein is CASSHTLFRDRGPYEQYF.

This clone was seen once. The V and J genes are TRBV28 and TRBJ1-2; TRBD1 matches at 8 bases. CDR1 MDHEN and CDR2 SYDVKM come from the germline V gene. CDR3 length equals 16 residues. V lost 6 bases, J lost 4 bases, and 13 bases stayed unmatched. Here the CDR3 DNA reads TGTGCCAGCAGACCTCCTCAGGGGGCGCCGTCCTATGGCTACACCTTC. Its translation is CASRPPQGAPSYGYTF.

The rearrangement links TRBV18 to TRBJ1-1, with 7 bases matching TRBD1. Looked up from germline, CDR1 is KGHSH and CDR2 is LQKENI. This CDR3 contains 16 residues. J was trimmed by 4 bases and V by 3 bases; bases with no gene match: 11. For the CDR3, the DNA is TGTGCCAGCTCACCCTCAGGGGGGGGGATTGTCACTGAAGCTTTCTTT. This gives the protein CASSPSGGGIVTEAFF.

This chain connects TRBV3-1 (or the pseudogene TRBV3-2) to TRBJ1-3; D unresolved. Trimming took 6 bases from V and 8 from J, leaving 14 bases between them. This CDR3 is built from 13 residues. CDR1 and CDR2 from the germline V gene are LGHDT and YNNKEL (reference sequence). In nucleotides, the CDR3 is TGTGCCAGCAGTTACGGATTTTCGGACACCATATATTTT. Protein: CASSYGFSDTIYF.

V and J are TRBV28 and TRBJ2-7; D might be TRBD2 (6 bases). The CDR3 has 14 amino acids. With 7 bases removed from V and 4 bases from J, the gap between germline ends came to 17 bases. From germline, CDR1 is MDHEN and CDR2 SYDVKM. This CDR3 reads CASIGRPARYEQYF. The CDR3 coding sequence is TGTGCCAGCATCGGGAGACCCGCCCGGTACGAGCAGTACTTC.

The V and J genes are TRBV5-1 and TRBJ2-1; no clear D. V was cut by 4 bases and J by 7 bases, with 15 bases left in between. CDR3 size: 14 residues. Germline V CDR1 and CDR2: SGHRS, YFSETQ. DNA for the CDR3: TGCGCCAGCAGCCCGGTAAATGGCCCGAATGAGCAGTTCTTC. This gives the protein CASSPVNGPNEQFF.

The chain employs TRBV5-1 and TRBJ1-1, with a weak D call TRBD1 (6 bases). The V end lost 0 bases, the J end lost 6 bases, and 12 bases lay between the germline ends. This CDR3 contains 14 residues. CDR1 is SGHRS and CDR2 is YFSETQ in the germline V gene. CDR3 residues: CASSLGAGTPEAFF. The CDR3 DNA reads as TGCGCCAGCAGCTTGGGGGCCGGGACACCTGAAGCTTTCTTT. Variable domain in full (rest from reference TRBV5-1 and TRBJ1-1): KAGVTQTPRYLIKTRGQQVTLSCSPISGHRSVSWYQQTPGQGLQFLFEYFSETQRNKGNFPGRFSGRQFSNSRSEMNVSTLELGDSALYLCASSLGAGTPEAFFGQGTRLTVV.

V gene TRBV21-1 combines with J gene TRBJ2-4; TRBD1 is the table's D call, not checked against the DNA. TRBV21-1 is given as a pseudogene. This CDR3 spans 17 amino acids. CDR3 protein: CASSKAPGQLGKNIQYF. In nucleotides, the CDR3 is TGTGCCAGCAGCAAAGCGCCGGGACAGTTGGGCAAAAACATTCAGTACTTC.

V is TRBV4-1 and J is TRBJ2-3; D ambiguous. Trimming stripped 0 bases from V and 1 base from J, with 5 bases between. Germline values: CDR1 MGHRA, CDR2 YSYEKL. CDR3 length: 14 amino acids. For the CDR3, the DNA is TGCGCCAGCAGCCAAGATTTGGGCACAGATACGCAGTATTTT. It specifies CASSQDLGTDTQYF.

The J gene is TRBJ2-2, the V gene TRBV19, with 8 bases matching TRBD1. CDR3 length: 18 residues. Germline V gives CDR1 LNHDA, CDR2 SQIVND (reference sequence). Germline trimming cut 5 bases from V and 3 bases from J; bases unmatched to any gene: 14. As DNA, the CDR3 is TGTGCCAGTAGTCCCATTGGTGTGGGCAGGGGGCACACCGGGGAGCTGTTTTTT. This encodes CASSPIGVGRGHTGELFF.

The V gene is TRBV6-6, the J gene TRBJ1-2, with D possibly being TRBD1 (6 bases). Trimming stripped 7 bases from V and 6 bases from J, with 18 bases between. The length of the CDR3 is 14 residues. CDR1 MNHNY and CDR2 SVGAGI come from the germline V gene (reference sequence). Here the CDR3 DNA reads TGTGCCAGCACTTCCCCGGGGGGGCTAGATGGCTACACCTTC. Residues: CASTSPGGLDGYTF.

This clone was counted once. This chain joins TRBV7-2 and TRBJ2-7; D perhaps matches TRBD1 (5 bases). Between the trimmed V and J ends, which lost 3 bases and 3 bases, there was a span of 15 bases. Germline assignment: CDR1 SGHTA and CDR2 FQGNSA. The CDR3 is 15 amino acids. CDR3 nucleotides: TGTGCCAGCAGCTTGAGGTACGGCAGGGACTACGAGCAGTACTTC. It specifies CASSLRYGRDYEQYF.

The V call is TRBV7-2, the J call TRBJ1-2; D remains unclear. The V end was cut by 1 base, the J end by 0 bases, with 9 bases between. Per germline, CDR1 SGHTA and CDR2 FQGNSA. CDR3 size: 15 residues. CDR3 region: CASSLGEWANYGYTF. The CDR3 DNA is TGTGCCAGCAGCTTAGGGGAATGGGCTAACTATGGCTACACCTTC.

V gene TRBV19 combines with J gene TRBJ1-5; D is unresolved. V lost 5 bases, J lost 5 bases, and 19 bases lay in between. This CDR3 is 16 amino acids long. Germline CDR1 and CDR2: LNHDA and SQIVND (reference sequence). DNA for the CDR3: TGTGCCAGTAGTTCAAAGCAGGCGGTTATTTATCAGCCCCAGCATTTT. Translated: CASSSKQAVIYQPQHF. Variable domain in full (rest from reference TRBV19 and TRBJ1-5): DGGITQSPKYLFRKEGQNVTLSCEQNLNHDAMYWYRQDPGQGLRLIYYSQIVNDFQKGDIAEGYSVSREKKESFPLTVTSAQKNPTAFYLCASSSKQAVIYQPQHFGDGTRLSIL.